The text below deals with one T cell receptor (beta chain). Germline lookup yields CDR1 SGHVS and CDR2 FQNEAQ. CDR3 size: 16 residues. V shed 6 bases, J shed 9 bases, and the junction held 10 bases outside the gene matches. The data derive from a study of cytomegalovirus exposure and HLA in healthy donors. Method: immunoSEQ multiplex PCR; TCRdb's copy keeps in-frame clones and lacks some. The table has 250,000 to 400,000 clones, roughly 90% seen once. The material sequenced was PBMCs. The rearrangement uses TRBV7-8 and TRBJ2-1; 14 bases are a match to TRBD2. This sequence originates from a man in his thirties or forties in good health and CMV-seronegative. In DNA, the CDR3 is TGTGCCAGCAGAACTTCGACTAGCGGGGGGGCGACTGAGCAGTTCTTC. This gives the protein CASRTSTSGGATEQFF.